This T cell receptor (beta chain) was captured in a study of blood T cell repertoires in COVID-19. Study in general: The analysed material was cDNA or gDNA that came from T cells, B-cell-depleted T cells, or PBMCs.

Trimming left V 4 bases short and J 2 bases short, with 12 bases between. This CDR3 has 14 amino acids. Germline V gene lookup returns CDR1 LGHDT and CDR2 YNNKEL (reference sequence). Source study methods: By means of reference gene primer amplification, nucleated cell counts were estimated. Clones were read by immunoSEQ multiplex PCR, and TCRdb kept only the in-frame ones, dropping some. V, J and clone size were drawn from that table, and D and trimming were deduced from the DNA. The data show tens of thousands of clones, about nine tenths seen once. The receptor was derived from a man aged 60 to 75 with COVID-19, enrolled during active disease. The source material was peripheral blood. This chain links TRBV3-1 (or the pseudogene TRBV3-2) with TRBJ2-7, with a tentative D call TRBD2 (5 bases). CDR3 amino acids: CASSRPDSTYEQYF. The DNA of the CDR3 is TGTGCCAGCAGCCGACCGGACTCCACCTACGAGCAGTACTTC.